These 10 T cell receptor beta chains came from one sample sequenced in a study of shared clonotypes between healthy human individuals. Produced via immunoSEQ multiplex PCR; TCRdb's table is partial and in-frame only. This repertoire shows 2 million to 2.5 million clones, 85% to 95% found once; its top ten account for 0.3% to 0.45%. Material: naive CD4+ T cells from PBMCs. Subset of the sample: CD45RA+ positively selected. These receptors originate from a man aged 18-30 years in good health. Some clones in this sample may be carry-over from other donors' samples.

V usage is TRBV28 and J usage is TRBJ1-5; tentative D call: TRBD1 (6 bases). CDR3 length equals 15 residues. Germline values: CDR1 MDHEN, CDR2 SYDVKM. V shed 7 bases and J shed 2 bases, with 15 bases lying between them. CDR3 coding DNA: TGTGCCAGCACGGACCCCCGGACAGGCAATCAGCCCCAGCATTTT. Its protein product is CASTDPRTGNQPQHF.

This sequence joins TRBV4-1 and TRBJ1-3; maybe TRBD1 (5 bases). There are 15 residues in the CDR3. V was cut by 3 bases and J by 4 bases, with 13 bases left in between. The germline CDR1 and CDR2 sequences are MGHRA and YSYEKL. This chain's CDR3 is CASSQIQGIGNTIYF. In nucleotides, the CDR3 is TGCGCCAGCAGCCAGATCCAGGGTATAGGAAACACCATATATTTT.

This chain links TRBV29-1 with TRBJ2-5, with D possibly being TRBD2 (6 bases). This CDR3 has 14 residues. Trimming pared 8 bases from V and 5 bases from J, leaving 21 bases between. Germline CDR1 SQVTM, CDR2 ANQGSEA. The CDR3, as DNA: TGCAGCACCCCTGGACTAACAACCTTTGAGACCCAGTACTTC. Translating gives CSTPGLTTFETQYF.

The rearrangement links TRBV11-2 to TRBJ2-5, with no clear D. The CDR3 runs to 13 residues. Germline V gene sequence: CDR1 SGHAT, CDR2 FQNNGV. Trimming removed 1 base at V and 4 bases at J, with 7 bases between. The CDR3 loop reads CASSLGRAETQYF. As DNA, the CDR3 is TGTGCCAGCAGCTTAGGCCGGGCAGAGACCCAGTACTTC.

The chain links TRBV28 to TRBJ2-3, with 11 bases lining up with TRBD2. The J segment lost 5 bases and the V segment lost 9 bases, leaving 7 bases of the junction unmatched. There are 14 residues in the CDR3. Germline CDR1 MDHEN, CDR2 SYDVKM. Here the CDR3 DNA reads TGTGCCAGTGCTCTACTAGCGGGAGTAGATACGCAGTATTTT. Translating it yields CASALLAGVDTQYF.

This clone was seen more than once but under ten times. V usage is TRBV4-1 and J usage is TRBJ2-2, with D perhaps matching TRBD1 (5 bases). The CDR3 has 16 residues. Germline assignment: CDR1 MGHRA and CDR2 YSYEKL. Trimming left V 0 bases short and J 5 bases short, with 13 bases between. The CDR3 sequence is CASSQERARVTGELFF. The CDR3 nucleotides read TGCGCCAGCAGCCAAGAAAGGGCCAGGGTGACCGGGGAGCTGTTTTTT.

DNA for the CDR3: TGCGCCAGCAGCTTTGGGACTAGCGGGACCAGCTCCTACGAGCAGTACTTC. Encoded protein: CASSFGTSGTSSYEQYF. The chain couples TRBV5-1 to TRBJ2-7; the match to TRBD2 covers 13 bases. The CDR3 totals 17 residues. The V gene's germline CDR1 is SGHRS and CDR2 YFSETQ. Germline trimming cut 2 bases from V and 0 bases from J; bases unmatched to any gene: 5.

The chain carries TRBV7-9 and TRBJ2-2, with D tentatively TRBD1 (6 bases). The CDR3 contains 16 residues. Germline CDR1 and CDR2: SEHNR and FQNEAQ (reference sequence). The germline V and J ends were trimmed by 4 bases and 4 bases, with 16 bases remaining between them. CDR3 in amino acids: CASSSAGVSSTGELFF. CDR3 DNA: TGTGCCAGCAGCTCTGCAGGGGTTTCAAGCACCGGGGAGCTGTTTTTT.

The chain couples TRBV18 to TRBJ2-7; 11 bases map to TRBD2. The CDR3 runs to 15 residues. J gave up 3 bases and V 6 bases, and 7 bases lay outside the gene matches. Germline CDR1 is KGHSH and CDR2 is LQKENI. This chain's CDR3 is CASSLLAGAHYEQYF. In DNA, the CDR3 is TGTGCCAGCTCGCTACTAGCGGGAGCCCACTACGAGCAGTACTTC.

J is TRBJ2-7 and V is TRBV29-1; D is unresolved. Per the germline V gene, CDR1 is SQVTM and CDR2 is ANQGSEA. V was shortened by 2 bases and J by 5 bases, with 10 bases between the two germline ends. The length of the CDR3 is 12 residues. The CDR3 nucleotides read TGCAGCGTTGAATTAAAAGGGAACGAGCAGTACTTC. It specifies CSVELKGNEQYF.